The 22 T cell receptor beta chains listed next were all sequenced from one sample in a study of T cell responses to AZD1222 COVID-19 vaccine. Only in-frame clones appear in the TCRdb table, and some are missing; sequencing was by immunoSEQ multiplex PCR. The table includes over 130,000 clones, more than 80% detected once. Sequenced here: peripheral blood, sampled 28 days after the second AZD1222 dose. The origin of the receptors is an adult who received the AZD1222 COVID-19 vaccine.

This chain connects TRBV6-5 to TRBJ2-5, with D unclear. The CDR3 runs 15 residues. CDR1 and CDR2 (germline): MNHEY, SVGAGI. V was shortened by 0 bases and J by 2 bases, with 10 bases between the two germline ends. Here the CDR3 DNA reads TGTGCCAGCAGTTACTCGAATGTGCGGCAAGAGACCCAGTACTTC. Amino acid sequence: CASSYSNVRQETQYF.

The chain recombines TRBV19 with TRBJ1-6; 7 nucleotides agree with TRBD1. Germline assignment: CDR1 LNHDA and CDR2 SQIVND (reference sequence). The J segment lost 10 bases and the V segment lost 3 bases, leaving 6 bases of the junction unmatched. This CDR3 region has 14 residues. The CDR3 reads CASSMEQGGSPLHF. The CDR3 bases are TGTGCCAGTAGTATGGAGCAGGGGGGATCACCCCTCCACTTT.

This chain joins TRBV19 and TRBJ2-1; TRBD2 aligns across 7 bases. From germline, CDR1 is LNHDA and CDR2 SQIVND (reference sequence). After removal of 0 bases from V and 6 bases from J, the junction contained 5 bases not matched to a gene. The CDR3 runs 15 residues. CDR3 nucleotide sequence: TGTGCCAGTAGTATAGAGGAAGCGGGGTCCAATGAGCAGTTCTTC. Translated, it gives CASSIEEAGSNEQFF.

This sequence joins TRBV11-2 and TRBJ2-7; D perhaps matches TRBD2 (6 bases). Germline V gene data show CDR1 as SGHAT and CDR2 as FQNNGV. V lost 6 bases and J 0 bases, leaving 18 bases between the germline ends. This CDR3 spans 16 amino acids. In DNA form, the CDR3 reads TGTGCCAGCAGTTCAGATGGGGGGAGCCCCTCCTACGAGCAGTACTTC. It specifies CASSSDGGSPSYEQYF.

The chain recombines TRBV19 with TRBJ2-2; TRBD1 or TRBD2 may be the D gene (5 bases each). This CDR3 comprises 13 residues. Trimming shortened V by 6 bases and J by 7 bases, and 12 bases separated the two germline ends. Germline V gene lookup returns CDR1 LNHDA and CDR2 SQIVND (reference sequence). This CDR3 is CASSSLGGGELFF. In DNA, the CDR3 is TGTGCCAGTAGCTCCCTTGGGGGCGGGGAGCTGTTTTTT.

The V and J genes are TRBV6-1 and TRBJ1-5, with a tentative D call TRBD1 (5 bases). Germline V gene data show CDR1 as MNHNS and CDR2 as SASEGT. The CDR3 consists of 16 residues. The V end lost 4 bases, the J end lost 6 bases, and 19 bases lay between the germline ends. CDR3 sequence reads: CASSGPLQGGSQPQHF. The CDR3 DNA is TGTGCCAGCAGTGGCCCCCTCCAGGGTGGAAGTCAGCCCCAGCATTTT.

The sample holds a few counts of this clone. CDR3 sequence: CASSEKENEKLFF. For the CDR3, the DNA is TGTGCCAGCAGTGAAAAGGAGAATGAAAAACTGTTTTTT. The rearrangement joins TRBV6-1 to TRBJ1-4; unclear D gene. With 2 bases removed from V and 5 bases from J, the gap between germline ends came to 6 bases. CDR1 and CDR2 from the germline V gene are MNHNS and SASEGT. This CDR3 contains 13 residues.

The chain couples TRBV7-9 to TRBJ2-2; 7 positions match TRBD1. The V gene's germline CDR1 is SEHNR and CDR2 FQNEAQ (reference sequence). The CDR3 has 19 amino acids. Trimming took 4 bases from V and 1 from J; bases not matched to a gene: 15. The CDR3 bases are TGTGCCAGCAGCTCCTCCGTGACAGGGATCTTGGGGAACACCGGGGAGCTGTTTTTT. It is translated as CASSSSVTGILGNTGELFF.

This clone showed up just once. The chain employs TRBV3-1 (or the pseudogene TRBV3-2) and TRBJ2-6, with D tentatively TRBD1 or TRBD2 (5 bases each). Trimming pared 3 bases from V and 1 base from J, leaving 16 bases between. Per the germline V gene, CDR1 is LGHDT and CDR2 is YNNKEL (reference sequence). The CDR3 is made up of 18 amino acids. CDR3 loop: CASSQWGRSTSGANVLTF. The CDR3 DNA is TGTGCCAGCAGCCAGTGGGGACGTTCGACTTCTGGGGCCAACGTCCTGACTTTC.

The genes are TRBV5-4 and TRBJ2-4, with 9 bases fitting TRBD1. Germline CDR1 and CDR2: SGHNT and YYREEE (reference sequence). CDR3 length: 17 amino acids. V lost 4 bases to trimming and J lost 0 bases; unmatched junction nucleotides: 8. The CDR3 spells CASSPSTGGIAKNIQYF. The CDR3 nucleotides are TGTGCCAGCAGCCCATCCACAGGGGGCATAGCCAAAAACATTCAGTACTTC. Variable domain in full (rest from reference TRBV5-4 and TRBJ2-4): ETGVTQSPTHLIKTRGQQVTLRCSSQSGHNTVSWYQQALGQGPQFIFQYYREEENGRGNFPPRFSGLQFPNYSSELNVNALELDDSALYLCASSPSTGGIAKNIQYFGAGTRLSVL.

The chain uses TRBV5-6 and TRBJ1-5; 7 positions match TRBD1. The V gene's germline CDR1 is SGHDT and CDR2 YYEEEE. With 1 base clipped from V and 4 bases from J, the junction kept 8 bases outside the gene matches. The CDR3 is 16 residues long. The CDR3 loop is CASSLYWTGDNQPQHF. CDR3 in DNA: TGTGCCAGCAGCTTGTATTGGACAGGTGATAATCAGCCCCAGCATTTT. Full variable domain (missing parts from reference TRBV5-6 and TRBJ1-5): DAGVTQSPTHLIKTRGQQVTLRCSPKSGHDTVSWYQQALGQGPQFIFQYYEEEERQRGNFPDRFSGHQFPNYSSELNVNALLLGDSALYLCASSLYWTGDNQPQHFGDGTRLSIL.

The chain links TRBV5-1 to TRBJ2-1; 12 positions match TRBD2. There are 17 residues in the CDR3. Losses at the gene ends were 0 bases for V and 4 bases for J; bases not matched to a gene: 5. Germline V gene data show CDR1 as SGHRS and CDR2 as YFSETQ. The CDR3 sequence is CASSLGPLAGGYNEQFF. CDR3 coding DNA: TGCGCCAGCAGCTTGGGTCCCCTAGCGGGAGGGTACAATGAGCAGTTCTTC. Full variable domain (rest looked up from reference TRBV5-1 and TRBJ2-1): KAGVTQTPRYLIKTRGQQVTLSCSPISGHRSVSWYQQTPGQGLQFLFEYFSETQRNKGNFPGRFSGRQFSNSRSEMNVSTLELGDSALYLCASSLGPLAGGYNEQFFGPGTRLTVL.

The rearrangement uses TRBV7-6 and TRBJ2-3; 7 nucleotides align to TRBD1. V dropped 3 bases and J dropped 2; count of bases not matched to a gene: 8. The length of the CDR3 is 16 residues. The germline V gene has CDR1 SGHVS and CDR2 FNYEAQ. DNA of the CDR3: TGTGCCAGCAGCTTCCGACAGGGCCCGGACACAGATACGCAGTATTTT. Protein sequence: CASSFRQGPDTDTQYF.

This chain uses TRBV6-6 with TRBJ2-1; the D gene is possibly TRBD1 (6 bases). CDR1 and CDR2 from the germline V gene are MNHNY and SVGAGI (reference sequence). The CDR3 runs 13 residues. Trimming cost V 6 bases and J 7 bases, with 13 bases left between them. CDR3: CASSHQGSNEQFF. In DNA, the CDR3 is TGTGCCAGCAGCCACCAGGGGTCAAATGAGCAGTTCTTC.

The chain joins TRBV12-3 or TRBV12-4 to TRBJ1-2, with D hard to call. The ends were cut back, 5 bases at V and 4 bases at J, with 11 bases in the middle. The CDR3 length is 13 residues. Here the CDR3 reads CASSPSQVYGYTF. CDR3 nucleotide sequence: TGTGCCAGCAGTCCCTCTCAGGTCTATGGCTACACCTTC.

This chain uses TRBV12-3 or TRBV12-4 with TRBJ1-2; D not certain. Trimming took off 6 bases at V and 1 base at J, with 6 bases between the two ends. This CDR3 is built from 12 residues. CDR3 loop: CASRNFNYGYTF. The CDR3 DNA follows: TGTGCCAGCAGGAATTTTAACTATGGCTACACCTTC.

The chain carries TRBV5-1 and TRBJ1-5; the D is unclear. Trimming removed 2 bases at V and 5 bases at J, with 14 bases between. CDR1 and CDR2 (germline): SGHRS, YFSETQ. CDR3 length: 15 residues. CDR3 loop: CASSFGLSGDQPQHF. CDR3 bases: TGCGCCAGCAGCTTTGGACTGTCTGGGGATCAGCCCCAGCATTTT. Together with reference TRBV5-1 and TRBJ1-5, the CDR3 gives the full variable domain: KAGVTQTPRYLIKTRGQQVTLSCSPISGHRSVSWYQQTPGQGLQFLFEYFSETQRNKGNFPGRFSGRQFSNSRSEMNVSTLELGDSALYLCASSFGLSGDQPQHFGDGTRLSIL.

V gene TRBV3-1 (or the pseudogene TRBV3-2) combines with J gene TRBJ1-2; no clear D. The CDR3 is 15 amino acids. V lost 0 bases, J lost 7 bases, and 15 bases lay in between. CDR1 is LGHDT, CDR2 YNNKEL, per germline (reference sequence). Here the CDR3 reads CASSQDEVSKGGYTF. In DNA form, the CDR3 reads TGTGCCAGCAGCCAAGACGAGGTTTCCAAAGGTGGCTACACCTTC.

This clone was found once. Here the CDR3 reads CASSLRDRRYEQYF. Written as DNA, the CDR3 is TGTGCCAGCAGCCTCCGGGACAGGAGATACGAGCAGTACTTC. The chain has TRBV5-8 and TRBJ2-7; 8 bases match TRBD1. CDR3 size: 14 residues. CDR1 and CDR2 (germline): SGHTS, YDEGEE. Unmatched junction bases numbered 7, after V lost 4 bases and J lost 4 bases.

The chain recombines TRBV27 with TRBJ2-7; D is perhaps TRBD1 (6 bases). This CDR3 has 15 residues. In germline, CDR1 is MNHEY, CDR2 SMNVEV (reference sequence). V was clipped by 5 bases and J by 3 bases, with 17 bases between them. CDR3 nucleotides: TGTGCCAGCAGTCTAAAAGGGGGACCGGTCTACGAGCAGTACTTC. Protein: CASSLKGGPVYEQYF.

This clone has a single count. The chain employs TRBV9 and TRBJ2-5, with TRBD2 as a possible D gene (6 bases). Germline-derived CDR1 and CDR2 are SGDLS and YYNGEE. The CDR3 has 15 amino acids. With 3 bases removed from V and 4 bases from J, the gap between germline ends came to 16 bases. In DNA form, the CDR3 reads TGTGCCAGCAGCGGACTGACTAGTAGAGGAGAGACCCAGTACTTC. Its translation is CASSGLTSRGETQYF.

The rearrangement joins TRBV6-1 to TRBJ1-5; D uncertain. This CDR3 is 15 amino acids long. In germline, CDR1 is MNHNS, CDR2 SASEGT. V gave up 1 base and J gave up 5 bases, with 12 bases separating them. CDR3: CASSEDGVGDQPQHF. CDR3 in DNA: TGTGCCAGCAGTGAAGATGGGGTAGGTGATCAGCCCCAGCATTTT.